A single sample is the source of the 31 T cell receptor beta chains below, sequenced in a study of blood T cells in healthy people across ages. Sample-barcoded 5' priming and a J-beta primer mix drove a second PCR of 7 to 11 cycles. MiXCR was run by TCRdb on the 5' RACE reads, yielding one entry per CDR3 protein. The sample records 800,000 to 950,000 distinct CDR3 sequences, roughly 29% being singletons. The same data also went into a second study, on T cells of mothers and their children.

Material: blood. The receptors stem from a woman in her forties in good health.

The rearrangement joins TRBV28 to TRBJ2-7; D ambiguous. Germline CDR1 and CDR2: MDHEN and SYDVKM. The CDR3 is made up of 16 amino acids. V lost 2 bases, J lost 5 bases, and 19 bases lay in between. CDR3 sequence: CASSLPGPLLGHEQYF. The CDR3 DNA reads TGTGCCAGCAGTTTACCAGGACCTCTCCTAGGACACGAGCAGTACTTC.

This clonotype was counted a few times. The CDR3 nucleotides are TGTGCCAGCAGCTTGACAGGGGGTAAGGAAAAACTGTTTTTT. The encoded protein is CASSLTGGKEKLFF. This sequence joins TRBV7-2 and TRBJ1-4, with 9 bases aligning to TRBD1. Germline V lookup: CDR1 SGHTA, CDR2 FQGNSA. The CDR3 runs to 14 residues. Trimming cost V 3 bases and J 8 bases; bases outside gene matches: 4.

This chain joins TRBV7-2 and TRBJ2-3; perhaps TRBD2 as D (6 bases). The germline V gene has CDR1 SGHTA and CDR2 FQGNSA. V lost 5 bases and J 3 bases, leaving 18 bases between the germline ends. This CDR3 has 16 residues. CDR3 in amino acids: CASSLAGGVGTDTQYF. In DNA form, the CDR3 reads TGTGCCAGCAGCCTGGCGGGCGGGGTCGGTACAGATACGCAGTATTTT.

Only one count was recorded for this clonotype. The rearrangement links TRBV6-2 or TRBV6-3 to TRBJ1-1; a possible D gene is TRBD1 (5 bases). The germline V gene encodes CDR1 MNHEY and CDR2 SVGEGT. The CDR3 is 14 residues long. V was trimmed by 5 bases and J by 4 bases, leaving 14 bases between them. The CDR3 here is CASSTGAQVTEAFF. The DNA for the CDR3 is TGTGCCAGCAGTACCGGGGCGCAGGTCACTGAAGCTTTCTTT.

This chain connects TRBV7-2 to TRBJ1-5; D ambiguous. Per germline, CDR1 SGHTA and CDR2 FQGNSA. CDR3 size: 15 residues. Trimming stripped 2 bases from V and 3 bases from J, with 11 bases between. The DNA of the CDR3 is TGTACCAGCAGCTTAAGAGACGGACCCAATCAGCCCCAGCATTTT. It encodes CTSSLRDGPNQPQHF.

The rearrangement links TRBV20-1 to TRBJ2-1, with 9 bases that match TRBD1. The germline CDR1 and CDR2 sequences are DFQATT and SNEGSKA (reference sequence). J lost 8 bases, V lost 5 bases, and 13 bases had no gene match. The CDR3 has 15 amino acids. The DNA for the CDR3 is TGCAGTGCTTCTGACCGGGACAGGGTGTCGGATGAGCAGTTCTTC. The encoded protein is CSASDRDRVSDEQFF.

This clonotype turned up a few times. An end of the junction does not agree with germline; a read error may underlie this. The genes are TRBV2 and TRBJ2-1, with D possibly called TRBD1 or TRBD2 (5 bases each). Germline V gene lookup returns CDR1 SNHLY and CDR2 FYNNEI. The CDR3 spans 13 residues. CDR3 nucleotides: TGTGCCAGCAGGGAAGGGTGGGGGAATGAGCAGTTCTTC. Protein sequence: CASREGWGNEQFF.

Concerning this clonotype: Relative to the germline gene, one junction end is altered; a read error may explain this. The rearrangement joins TRBV27 to TRBJ1-2; D possibly corresponds to TRBD1 (5 bases). The CDR3 is 15 residues long. Germline CDR1 and CDR2: MNHEY and SMNVEV (reference sequence). The CDR3 nucleotides read TGTGCCAGCAGTTCCCCGGGCAGGGAGGGGTATGACTACACCTTC. Its protein product is CASSSPGREGYDYTF.

V gene TRBV7-9 combines with J gene TRBJ2-3; D might be TRBD2 (5 bases). This CDR3 has 16 amino acids. V lost 1 base and J lost 2, with 13 bases in between. CDR1 SEHNR and CDR2 FQNEAQ come from the germline V gene (reference sequence). The CDR3 bases are TGTGCCAGCAGCTTAGTGGGTTTAGCGTTCACAGATACGCAGTATTTT. Protein: CASSLVGLAFTDTQYF.

This clonotype was recorded at least ten times. V usage is TRBV29-1 and J usage is TRBJ2-2; possibly TRBD1 or TRBD2 for D (5 bases each). The germline CDR1 and CDR2 sequences are SQVTM and ANQGSEA. V lost 7 bases and J 5 bases, leaving 20 bases between the germline ends. The length of the CDR3 is 15 residues. CDR3 nucleotides: TGCAGCGCCAGGTCCGCAGGGAGTGGGACCGGGGAGCTGTTTTTT. It is translated as CSARSAGSGTGELFF.

This clonotype has a count of ten or more. This chain joins TRBV4-1 and TRBJ2-7; D might be TRBD1 (6 bases). Germline V CDR1 and CDR2: MGHRA, YSYEKL. The CDR3 has 15 amino acids. V lost 1 base and J lost 2, with 12 bases in between. The CDR3 protein is CASSQGADRTYEQYF. The CDR3 DNA follows: TGCGCCAGCAGCCAAGGGGCGGACAGAACCTACGAGCAGTACTTC.

This clonotype was detected only a few times. V gene TRBV4-1 combines with J gene TRBJ2-2, with TRBD2 as a possible D gene (6 bases). V lost 3 bases to trimming and J lost 1 base, with 30 bases between them. This CDR3 spans 22 amino acids. From germline, CDR1 is MGHRA and CDR2 YSYEKL. CDR3 in amino acids: CASSQFQAPFNPTRKNTGELFF. DNA for the CDR3: TGCGCCAGCAGCCAGTTTCAGGCCCCTTTTAACCCGACTAGAAAGAACACCGGGGAGCTGTTTTTT.

The chain uses TRBV28 and TRBJ2-5, with TRBD2 identical over 11 bases. The CDR3 extends over 16 amino acids. With 6 bases clipped from V and 5 bases from J, the junction kept 11 bases outside the gene matches. CDR1 is MDHEN, CDR2 SYDVKM, per germline. As DNA, the CDR3 is TGTGCCAGCAGCCCGGGACTAGCGGTTTGGGGGGAGACCCAGTACTTC. This sequence encodes CASSPGLAVWGETQYF.

This clonotype occurred many times. The chain combines TRBV5-1 with TRBJ1-1; D is possibly TRBD1 (5 bases). Germline loops: CDR1 SGHRS, CDR2 YFSETQ. CDR3 length equals 15 residues. Deletions cut 9 bases from V and 0 bases from J, with 18 bases between. In DNA form, the CDR3 reads TGCGCCACCCAGAGGGGAGGTCGGGTGAACACTGAAGCTTTCTTT. As protein: CATQRGGRVNTEAFF.

The chain couples TRBV20-1 to TRBJ2-5; possibly TRBD2 for D (5 bases). V was shortened by 0 bases and J by 5 bases, with 16 bases between the two germline ends. The germline V gene has CDR1 DFQATT and CDR2 SNEGSKA (reference sequence). The CDR3 consists of 15 residues. The CDR3 region is CSARDRVTSLETQYF. The DNA for the CDR3 is TGCAGTGCTAGAGATAGGGTTACTAGTTTGGAGACCCAGTACTTC.

V is TRBV18 and J is TRBJ1-5; a possible D gene is TRBD1 (5 bases). This CDR3 region has 15 residues. Germline V gene sequence: CDR1 KGHSH, CDR2 LQKENI. V dropped 6 bases and J dropped 3 bases, with 15 bases sitting between them. This CDR3 reads CASSRTAGDNQPQHF. Here the CDR3 DNA reads TGTGCCAGCTCCCGAACAGCGGGGGACAATCAGCCCCAGCATTTT.

The chain joins TRBV20-1 to TRBJ2-7; tentative D call: TRBD1 (5 bases). Germline V CDR1 and CDR2: DFQATT, SNEGSKA (reference sequence). This CDR3 region has 13 residues. The CDR3 loop is CGARGLNYNEQYF. The CDR3 DNA reads as TGCGGGGCTAGGGGTCTTAACTACAATGAGCAGTACTTC.

This clonotype was seen at least ten times. The chain uses TRBV5-1 and TRBJ2-5; TRBD1 aligns across 7 bases. This CDR3 spans 14 amino acids. Germline V gene data show CDR1 as SGHRS and CDR2 as YFSETQ. V shed 3 bases, J shed 4 bases, and the junction held 6 bases outside the gene matches. The CDR3 DNA reads TGCGCCAGCAGCTCGGGGACAGCCCGAGAGACCCAGTACTTC. Encoded protein: CASSSGTARETQYF.

This clonotype has a handful of counts. At one boundary the junction diverges from the germline segment, which might be a read error. The chain is built from TRBV29-1 and TRBJ2-7; 9 bases align to TRBD1. Germline V gene sequence: CDR1 SQVTM, CDR2 ANQGSEA. CDR3 size: 13 residues. CDR3 nucleotides: TGCAGCGTCGGGACAGGGCCCTCCTGCGAGCAGTACTTC. The encoded protein is CSVGTGPSCEQYF.

This clonotype was seen a few times. The chain uses TRBV7-9 and TRBJ2-1; 10 bases agree with TRBD1. V dropped 5 bases and J dropped 6; count of bases not matched to a gene: 7. The V gene's germline CDR1 is SEHNR and CDR2 FQNEAQ (reference sequence). There are 15 residues in the CDR3. CDR3 nucleotide sequence: TGTGCCAGCAGCGAACGACAGGGGGCGACCAATGAGCAGTTCTTC. The encoded protein is CASSERQGATNEQFF.

This chain's CDR3 is CASSYGQESTEAFF. CDR3 coding DNA: TGTGCCAGCAGCTACGGACAGGAGAGCACTGAAGCTTTCTTT. The V call is TRBV7-9, the J call TRBJ1-1; 7 bases fit TRBD1. V shed 4 bases, J shed 4 bases, and the junction held 6 bases outside the gene matches. The CDR3 runs to 14 residues. Germline CDR1 is SEHNR and CDR2 is FQNEAQ (reference sequence).

This clonotype occurred a few times. The chain links TRBV24-1 to TRBJ2-3; TRBD1 matches 12 bases. J was trimmed by 4 bases and V by 3 bases; bases with no gene match: 4. The germline gives CDR1 KGHDR, CDR2 SFDVKD. The CDR3 has 16 amino acids. CDR3 sequence: CATSDQGQGAPDTQYF. DNA for the CDR3: TGTGCCACCAGTGATCAGGGACAGGGGGCTCCAGATACGCAGTATTTT.

This clonotype was counted once. The genes are TRBV29-1 and TRBJ2-3, with 8 bases fitting TRBD2. The CDR3 is made up of 14 amino acids. After removal of 1 base from V and 3 bases from J, the junction contained 3 bases not matched to a gene. Germline CDR1 SQVTM, CDR2 ANQGSEA. CDR3 sequence: CSVEAGGETDTQYF. The CDR3 bases are TGCAGCGTTGAAGCGGGGGGGGAGACAGATACGCAGTATTTT.

This clonotype has a count of ten or more. The chain uses TRBV12-3 or TRBV12-4 and TRBJ2-7, with TRBD2 identical over 11 bases. This CDR3 has 14 residues. V dropped 6 bases and J dropped 1; count of bases not matched to a gene: 2. The chain's CDR3 is CASSPSGGSYEQYF. CDR3 DNA: TGTGCCAGCAGCCCTAGCGGGGGGTCCTACGAGCAGTACTTC.

Ten or more counts support this clonotype. The CDR3 is CASSLAAGAEKTQYF. The CDR3 DNA sequence: TGTGCCAGCAGCTTAGCAGCGGGGGCGGAAAAGACCCAGTACTTC. This chain joins TRBV7-2 and TRBJ2-5, with TRBD2 matching over 8 bases. V lost 0 bases and J lost 6; bases outside the gene matches: 6. Germline V gene lookup returns CDR1 SGHTA and CDR2 FQGNSA. CDR3 length: 15 amino acids. Using reference TRBV7-2 and TRBJ2-5 for the parts outside the CDR3, the full variable domain is GAGVSQSPSNKVTEKGKDVELRCDPISGHTALYWYRQSLGQGLEFLIYFQGNSAPDKSGLPSDRFSAERTGGSVSTLTIQRTQQEDSAVYLCASSLAAGAEKTQYFGPGTRLLVL.

This chain uses TRBV19 with TRBJ1-2; no reliable D call. The V end was cut by 7 bases, the J end by 8 bases, with 20 bases between. CDR3 length: 14 residues. Per germline, CDR1 LNHDA and CDR2 SQIVND (reference sequence). The CDR3 is CASKPDRGRRGYTF. The CDR3 region has the DNA TGTGCCAGTAAACCCGACCGAGGACGGCGAGGCTACACCTTC.

The chain joins TRBV20-1 to TRBJ2-7; D call uncertain. CDR1 and CDR2 from the germline V gene are DFQATT and SNEGSKA (reference sequence). CDR3 length: 13 amino acids. V was cut by 1 base and J by 4 bases, with 11 bases left in between. CDR3 region: CSARAAGRYEQYF. CDR3 coding DNA: TGCAGTGCTAGAGCGGCTGGAAGGTACGAGCAGTACTTC.

This clonotype has more than one count but fewer than ten. The chain has TRBV7-9 and TRBJ1-2; a possible D gene is TRBD1 (5 bases). The CDR3 spans 14 residues. The V gene lost 2 bases and the J gene lost 1 base, with 8 bases spanning the gap. Germline V CDR1 and CDR2: SEHNR, FQNEAQ (reference sequence). In DNA, the CDR3 is TGTGCCAGCAGCTTACCGACAGTTAACTATGGCTACACCTTC. This sequence encodes CASSLPTVNYGYTF.

This clonotype was seen repeatedly, ten times or more. The chain employs TRBV4-1 and TRBJ2-7; TRBD1 matches at 8 bases. The CDR3 covers 17 residues. In germline, CDR1 is MGHRA, CDR2 YSYEKL. Unmatched junction bases numbered 11, after V lost 3 bases and J lost 1 base. CDR3: CASSHPTRTGPSYEQYF. In DNA form, the CDR3 reads TGCGCCAGCAGCCATCCAACTAGGACAGGGCCGTCCTACGAGCAGTACTTC.

This chain joins TRBV30 and TRBJ2-1, with 16 bases fitting TRBD2. V shed 6 bases, J shed 7 bases, and the junction held 18 bases outside the gene matches. Germline V gene lookup returns CDR1 GTSNPN and CDR2 SVGIG (reference sequence). CDR3 length: 19 residues. The chain's CDR3 is CACQTTGTSGGGVRNEQFF. In nucleotides, the CDR3 is TGTGCCTGTCAAACCACAGGGACTAGCGGGGGGGGCGTCAGGAATGAGCAGTTCTTC. The full variable domain, completed using reference TRBV30 and TRBJ2-1, is SQTIHQWPATLVQPVGSPLSLECTVEGTSNPNLYWYRQAAGRGLQLLFYSVGIGQISSEVPQNLSASRPQDRQFILSSKKLLLSDSGFYLCACQTTGTSGGGVRNEQFFGPGTRLTVL.

The chain uses TRBV6-5 and TRBJ1-6; TRBD1 agrees at 8 bases. Trimming cost V 7 bases and J 2 bases; bases outside gene matches: 7. This CDR3 has 16 residues. Germline CDR1 is MNHEY and CDR2 is SVGAGI. CDR3 sequence reads: CASTPGGKAYNSPLHF. The CDR3 bases are TGTGCCAGCACGCCAGGGGGCAAGGCCTATAATTCACCCCTCCACTTT.